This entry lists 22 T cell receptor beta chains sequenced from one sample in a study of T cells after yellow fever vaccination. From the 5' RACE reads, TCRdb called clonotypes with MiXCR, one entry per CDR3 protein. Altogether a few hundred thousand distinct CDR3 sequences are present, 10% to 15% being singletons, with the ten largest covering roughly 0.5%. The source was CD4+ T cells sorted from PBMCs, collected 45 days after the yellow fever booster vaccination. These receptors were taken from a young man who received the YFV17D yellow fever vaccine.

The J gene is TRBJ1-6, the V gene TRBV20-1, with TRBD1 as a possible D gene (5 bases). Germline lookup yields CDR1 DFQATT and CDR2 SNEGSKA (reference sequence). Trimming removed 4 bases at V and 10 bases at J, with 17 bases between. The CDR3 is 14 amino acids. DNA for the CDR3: TGCAGTGCTATCTCAGGGAGTTCAAAATCACCCCTCCACTTT. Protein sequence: CSAISGSSKSPLHF.

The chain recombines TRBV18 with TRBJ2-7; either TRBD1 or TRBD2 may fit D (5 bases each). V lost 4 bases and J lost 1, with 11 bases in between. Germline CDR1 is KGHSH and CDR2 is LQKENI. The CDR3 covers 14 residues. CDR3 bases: TGTGCCAGCTCACGGGACGGAGCTTCCTACGAGCAGTACTTC. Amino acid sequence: CASSRDGASYEQYF.

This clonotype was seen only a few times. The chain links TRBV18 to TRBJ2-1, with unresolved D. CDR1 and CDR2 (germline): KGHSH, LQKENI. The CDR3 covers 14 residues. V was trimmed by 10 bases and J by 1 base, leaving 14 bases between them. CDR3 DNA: TGTGCCACCAGAAGCGAAACTTCCTACAATGAGCAGTTCTTC. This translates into CATRSETSYNEQFF.

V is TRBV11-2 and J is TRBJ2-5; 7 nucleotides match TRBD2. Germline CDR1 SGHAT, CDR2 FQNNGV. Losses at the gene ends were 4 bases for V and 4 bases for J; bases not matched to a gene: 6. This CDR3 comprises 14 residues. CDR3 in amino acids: CASSYGLGPETQYF. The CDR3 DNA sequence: TGTGCCAGCAGCTACGGACTAGGCCCAGAGACCCAGTACTTC.

CDR3 bases: TGTGCCAGCAGCCAAGCGAGCGGGGCGAACACCGGGGAGCTGTTTTTT. As protein: CASSQASGANTGELFF. The chain couples TRBV7-8 to TRBJ2-2; 7 bases agree with TRBD2. Germline V gene data show CDR1 as SGHVS and CDR2 as FQNEAQ. The CDR3 consists of 16 residues. With 5 bases clipped from V and 0 bases from J, the junction kept 6 bases outside the gene matches. Filled out from reference TRBV7-8 and TRBJ2-2, the complete variable domain reads GAGVSQSPRYKVAKRGQDVALRCDPISGHVSLFWYQQALGQGPEFLTYFQNEAQLDKSGLPSDRFFAERPEGSVSTLKIQRTQQEDSAVYLCASSQASGANTGELFFGEGSRLTVL.

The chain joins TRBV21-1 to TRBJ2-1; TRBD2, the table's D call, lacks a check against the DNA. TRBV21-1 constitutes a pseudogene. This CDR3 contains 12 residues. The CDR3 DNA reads TGTGCCAGCAGCTCCATCAGGGACTATAAAGATTTC. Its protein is CASSSIRDYKDF.

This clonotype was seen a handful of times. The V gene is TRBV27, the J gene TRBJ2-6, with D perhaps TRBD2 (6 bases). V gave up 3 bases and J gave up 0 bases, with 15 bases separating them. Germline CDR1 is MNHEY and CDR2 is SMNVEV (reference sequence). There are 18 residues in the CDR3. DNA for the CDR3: TGTGCCAGCAGTTTCACGACTAGATTGGCCTCTGGGGCCAACGTCCTGACTTTC. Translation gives CASSFTTRLASGANVLTF.

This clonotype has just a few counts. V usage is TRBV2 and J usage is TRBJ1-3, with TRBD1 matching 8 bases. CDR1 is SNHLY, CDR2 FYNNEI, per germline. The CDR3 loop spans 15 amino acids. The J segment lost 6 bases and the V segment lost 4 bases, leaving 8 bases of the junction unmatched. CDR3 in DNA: TGTGCCAGCAGTGCTGACAGGGGTTGGGAAAACACCATATATTTT. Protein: CASSADRGWENTIYF.

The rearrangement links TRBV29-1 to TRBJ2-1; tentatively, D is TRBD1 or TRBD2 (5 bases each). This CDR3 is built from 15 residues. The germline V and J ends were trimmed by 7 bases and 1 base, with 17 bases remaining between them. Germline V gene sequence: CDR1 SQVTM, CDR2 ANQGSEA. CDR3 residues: CSAQSRGGSYNEQFF. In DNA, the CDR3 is TGCAGCGCTCAGTCCCGTGGGGGATCCTACAATGAGCAGTTCTTC.

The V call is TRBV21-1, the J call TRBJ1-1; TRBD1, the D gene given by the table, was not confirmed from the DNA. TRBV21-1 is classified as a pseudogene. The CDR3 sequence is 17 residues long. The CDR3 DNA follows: TGTGCCAGCAGCAGTTCGAGGTTTCGTAGGGGTCTGTCTGAAGCTTTCTTT. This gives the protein CASSSSRFRRGLSEAFF.

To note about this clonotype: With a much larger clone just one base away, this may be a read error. The CDR3 loop reads CAIRRAGDLNEQFF. CDR3 in DNA: TGTGCCATCAGGCGAGCGGGAGACTTGAATGAGCAGTTCTTC. The V call is TRBV10-3, the J call TRBJ2-1; 8 bases are a match to TRBD2. This CDR3 has 14 amino acids. J lost 7 bases, V lost 6 bases, and 8 bases had no gene match. The V gene's germline CDR1 is ENHRY and CDR2 SYGVKD.

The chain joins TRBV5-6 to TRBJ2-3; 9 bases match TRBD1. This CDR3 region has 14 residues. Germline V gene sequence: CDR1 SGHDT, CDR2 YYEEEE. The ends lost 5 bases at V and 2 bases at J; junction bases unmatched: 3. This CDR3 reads CASRGTGNTDTQYF. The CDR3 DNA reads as TGTGCCAGCAGGGGGACAGGGAACACAGATACGCAGTATTTT.

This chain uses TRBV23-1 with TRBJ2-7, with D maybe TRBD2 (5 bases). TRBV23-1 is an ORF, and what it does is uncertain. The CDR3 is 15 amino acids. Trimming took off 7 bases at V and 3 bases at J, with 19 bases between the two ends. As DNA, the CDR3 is TGCGCCAGCATGTCAGGATTCCTAGACTACTACGAGCAGTACTTC. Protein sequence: CASMSGFLDYYEQYF.

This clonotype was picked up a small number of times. The CDR3: CASSAAVGELFF. In DNA form, the CDR3 reads TGTGCCAGCAGCGCGGCGGTCGGGGAGCTGTTTTTT. J is TRBJ2-2 and V is TRBV9; D unresolved. This CDR3 region has 12 residues. CDR1 SGDLS and CDR2 YYNGEE come from the germline V gene. Deletions cut 3 bases from V and 7 bases from J, with 7 bases between. Supplemented by reference TRBV9 and TRBJ2-2, the full variable domain reads DSGVTQTPKHLITATGQRVTLRCSPRSGDLSVYWYQQSLDQGLQFLIQYYNGEERAKGNILERFSAQQFPDLHSELNLSSLELGDSALYFCASSAAVGELFFGEGSRLTVL.

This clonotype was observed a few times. The CDR3 region is CASTADTYEQYF. CDR3 bases: TGTGCCAGCACAGCGGATACCTACGAGCAGTACTTC. The J gene is TRBJ2-7, the V gene TRBV6-5, with D perhaps TRBD2 (5 bases). The germline V and J ends were trimmed by 7 bases and 2 bases, with 9 bases remaining between them. This CDR3 contains 12 residues. CDR1 and CDR2 from the germline V gene are MNHEY and SVGAGI.

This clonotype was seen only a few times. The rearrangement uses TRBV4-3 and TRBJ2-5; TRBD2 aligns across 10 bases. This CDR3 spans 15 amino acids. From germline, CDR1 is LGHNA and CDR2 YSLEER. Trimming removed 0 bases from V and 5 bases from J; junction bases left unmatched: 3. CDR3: CASSQDLAGVETQYF. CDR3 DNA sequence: TGCGCCAGCAGCCAAGATCTAGCGGGAGTTGAGACCCAGTACTTC.

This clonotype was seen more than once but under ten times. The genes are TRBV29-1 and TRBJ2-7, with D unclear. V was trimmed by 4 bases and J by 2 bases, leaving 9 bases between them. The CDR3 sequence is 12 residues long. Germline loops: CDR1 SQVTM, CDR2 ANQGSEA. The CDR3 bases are TGCAGCGTTGGAGAAGGAGCCTACGAGCAGTACTTC. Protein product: CSVGEGAYEQYF.

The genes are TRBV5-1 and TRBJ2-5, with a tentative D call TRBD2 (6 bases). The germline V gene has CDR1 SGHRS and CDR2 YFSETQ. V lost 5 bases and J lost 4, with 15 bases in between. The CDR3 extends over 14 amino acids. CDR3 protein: CASRFREMGETQYF. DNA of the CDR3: TGCGCCAGCAGATTTCGGGAGATGGGAGAGACCCAGTACTTC.

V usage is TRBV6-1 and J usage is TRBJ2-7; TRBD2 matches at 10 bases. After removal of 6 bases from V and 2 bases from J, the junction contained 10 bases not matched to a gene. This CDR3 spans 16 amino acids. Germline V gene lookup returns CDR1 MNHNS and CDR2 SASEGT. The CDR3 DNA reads TGTGCCAGCAGCACCTCTAGCGGGAGTCGAACCTACGAGCAGTACTTC. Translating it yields CASSTSSGSRTYEQYF.

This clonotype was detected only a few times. Written as DNA, the CDR3 is TGCAGTGCTATGAGGGAGGCAGCCTACGAGCAGTACTTC. Protein product: CSAMREAAYEQYF. This sequence joins TRBV20-1 and TRBJ2-7; possibly TRBD2 for D (6 bases). The CDR3 is 13 residues long. Trimming left V 4 bases short and J 2 bases short, with 12 bases between. Germline V gene sequence: CDR1 DFQATT, CDR2 SNEGSKA (reference sequence).

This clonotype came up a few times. CDR3 loop: CASSASGTSSYEQYF. The CDR3 region has the DNA TGTGCCAGCAGCGCTAGCGGGACAAGCTCCTACGAGCAGTACTTC. The chain joins TRBV7-2 to TRBJ2-7; 9 bases fit TRBD2. Germline loops: CDR1 SGHTA, CDR2 FQGNSA. The V segment lost 5 bases and the J segment 0 bases; nucleotides outside the gene matches: 5. The CDR3 contains 15 residues.

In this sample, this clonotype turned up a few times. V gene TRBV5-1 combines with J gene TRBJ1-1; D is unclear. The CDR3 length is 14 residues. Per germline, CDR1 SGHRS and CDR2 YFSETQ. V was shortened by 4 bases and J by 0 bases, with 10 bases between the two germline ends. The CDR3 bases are TGCGCCAGCAGCCGCGACAACCTGAACACTGAAGCTTTCTTT. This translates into CASSRDNLNTEAFF.